The rows below give T cell receptor beta chains drawn from one sample of a study of blood T cells in healthy people across ages. MiXCR was run by TCRdb on the 5' RACE reads, yielding one entry per CDR3 protein. In the table there are 650,000 to 800,000 distinct CDR3 sequences, 45% to 60% of which are singletons. Sequencing was performed on blood. These receptors were collected from an elderly woman in good health. Each CDR3 is given with its conserved first and last residue. The order of the fields is V gene, D gene, clone size, J gene, CDR3 protein, CDR3 DNA. D genes are given only for firm matches. The size field is filled for only some rows; it gives once, few, many or a size class.

>TRBV5-8|TRBD1|.|TRBJ2-2
CASRPGQVNTGELFF
TGTGCCAGCAGGCCAGGACAGGTGAACACCGGGGAGCTGTTTTTT
>TRBV13|.|once|TRBJ2-5
CASSISEETQYF
TGTGCCAGCAGCATCAGTGAAGAGACCCAGTACTTC
>TRBV2|.|.|TRBJ1-2
CASRRTQGGDYGYTF
TGTGCCAGCAGAAGGACCCAGGGTGGGGACTATGGCTACACCTTC
>TRBV5-1|.|few|TRBJ2-3
CASSLRRTQPPDTQYF
TGCGCCAGCAGCTTGAGACGGACACAGCCCCCAGATACGCAGTATTTT
>TRBV28|.|.|TRBJ2-7
CASSLAQPSYEQYF
TGTGCCAGCAGTTTAGCCCAGCCGAGCTACGAGCAGTACTTC
>TRBV29-1|.|.|TRBJ2-1
CSVGSGTSSYNEQFF
TGCAGCGTCGGATCCGGGACGAGCTCCTACAATGAGCAGTTCTTC
>TRBV20-1|TRBD2|.|TRBJ2-7
CSARPGTSEYEQYF
TGCAGTGCTAGACCCGGGACTAGCGAGTACGAGCAGTACTTC
>TRBV18|.|once|TRBJ2-3
CASSPRAGATDTQYF
TGTGCCAGCTCACCCCGGGCAGGGGCGACAGATACGCAGTATTTT
>TRBV18|.|.|TRBJ2-5
CASSPGEILEQYF
TGTGCCAGCTCACCAGGGGAAATACTTGAGCAGTACTTC
>TRBV29-1|TRBD1|.|TRBJ2-3
CSAIPPDRGSDTQYF
TGCAGCGCTATACCCCCGGACAGGGGTTCAGATACGCAGTATTTT